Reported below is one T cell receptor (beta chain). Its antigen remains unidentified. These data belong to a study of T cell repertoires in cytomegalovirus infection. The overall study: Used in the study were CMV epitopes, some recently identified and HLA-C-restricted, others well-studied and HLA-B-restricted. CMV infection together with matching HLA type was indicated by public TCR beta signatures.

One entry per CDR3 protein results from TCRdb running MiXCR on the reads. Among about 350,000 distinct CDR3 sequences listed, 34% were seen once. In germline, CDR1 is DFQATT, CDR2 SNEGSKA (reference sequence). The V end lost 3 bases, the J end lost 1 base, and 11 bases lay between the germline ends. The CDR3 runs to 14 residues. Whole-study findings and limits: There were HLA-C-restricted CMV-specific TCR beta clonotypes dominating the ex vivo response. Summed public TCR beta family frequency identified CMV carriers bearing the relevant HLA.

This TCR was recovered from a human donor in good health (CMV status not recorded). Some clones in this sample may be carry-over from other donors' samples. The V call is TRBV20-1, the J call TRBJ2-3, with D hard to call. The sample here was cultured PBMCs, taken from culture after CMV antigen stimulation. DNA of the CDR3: TGCAGTGCTAGCCGCGCTTCGGGCACAGATACGCAGTATTTT. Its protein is CSASRASGTDTQYF.